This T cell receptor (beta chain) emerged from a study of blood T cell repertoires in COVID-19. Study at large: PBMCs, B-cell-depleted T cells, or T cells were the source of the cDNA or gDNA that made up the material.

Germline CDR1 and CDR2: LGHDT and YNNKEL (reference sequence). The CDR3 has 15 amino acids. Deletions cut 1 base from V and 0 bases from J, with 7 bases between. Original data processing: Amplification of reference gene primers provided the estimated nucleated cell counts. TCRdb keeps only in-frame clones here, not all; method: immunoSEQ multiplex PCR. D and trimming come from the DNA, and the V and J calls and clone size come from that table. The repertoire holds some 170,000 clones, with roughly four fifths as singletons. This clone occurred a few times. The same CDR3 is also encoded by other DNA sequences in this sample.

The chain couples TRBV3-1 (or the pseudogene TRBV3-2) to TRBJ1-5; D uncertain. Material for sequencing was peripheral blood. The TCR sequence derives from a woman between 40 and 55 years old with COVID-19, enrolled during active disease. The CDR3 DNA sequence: TGTGCCAGCAGCCAAGGAGTTTATAGCAATCAGCCCCAGCATTTT. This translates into CASSQGVYSNQPQHF.